A single T cell receptor (beta chain) is shown here with its context. These data come from a study of T cell changes during pregnancy in multiple sclerosis. Profiling relied on immunoSEQ multiplex PCR, and the TCRdb table lists in-frame clones only, not all of them. The sample contains 68,000 or so clones, 92% of which appear only once. Germline assignment: CDR1 SGDLS and CDR2 YYNGEE. V dropped 2 bases and J dropped 4 bases, with 11 bases sitting between them. The CDR3 length is 14 residues. The chain joins TRBV9 to TRBJ2-3; D perhaps matches TRBD1 (5 bases). This TCR came from a female donor in good health, enrolled as a control in a pregnancy study. The input for sequencing was peripheral blood, taken in the second trimester of pregnancy. In nucleotides, the CDR3 is TGTGCCAGCAGCGTCCGGCCAGGGTCAGATACGCAGTATTTT. This translates into CASSVRPGSDTQYF.